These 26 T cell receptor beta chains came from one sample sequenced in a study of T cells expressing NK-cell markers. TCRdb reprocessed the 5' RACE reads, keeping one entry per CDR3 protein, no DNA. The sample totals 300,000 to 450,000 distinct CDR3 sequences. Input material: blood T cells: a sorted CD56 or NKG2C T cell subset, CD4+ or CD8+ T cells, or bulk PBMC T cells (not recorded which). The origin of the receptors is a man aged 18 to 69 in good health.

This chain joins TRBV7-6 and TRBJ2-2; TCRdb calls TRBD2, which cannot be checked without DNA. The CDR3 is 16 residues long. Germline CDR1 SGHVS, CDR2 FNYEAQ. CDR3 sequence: CASSLVPAGGTGELFF. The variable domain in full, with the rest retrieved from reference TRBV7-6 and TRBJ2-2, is GAGVSQSPRYKVTKRGQDVALRCDPISGHVSLYWYRQALGQGPEFLTYFNYEAQQDKSGLPNDRFSAERPEGSISTLTIQRTEQRDSAMYRCASSLVPAGGTGELFFGEGSRLTVL.

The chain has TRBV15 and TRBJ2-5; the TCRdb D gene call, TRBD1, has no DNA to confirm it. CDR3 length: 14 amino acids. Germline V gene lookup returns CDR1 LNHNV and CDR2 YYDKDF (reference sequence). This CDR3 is CATRSGTGQETQYF. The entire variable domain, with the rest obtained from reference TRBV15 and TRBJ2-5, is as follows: DAMVIQNPRYQVTQFGKPVTLSCSQTLNHNVMYWYQQKSSQAPKLLFHYYDKDFNNEADTPDNFQSRRPNTSFCFLDIRSPGLGDTAMYLCATRSGTGQETQYFGPGTRLLVL.

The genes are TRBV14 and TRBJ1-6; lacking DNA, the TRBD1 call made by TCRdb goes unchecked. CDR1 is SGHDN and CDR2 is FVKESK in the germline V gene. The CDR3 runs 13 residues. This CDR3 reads CASRGGWNSPLHF.

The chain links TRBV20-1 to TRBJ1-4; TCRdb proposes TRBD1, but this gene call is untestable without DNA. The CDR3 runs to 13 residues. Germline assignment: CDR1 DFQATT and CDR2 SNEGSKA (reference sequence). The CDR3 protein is CSVTQGDNEKLFF.

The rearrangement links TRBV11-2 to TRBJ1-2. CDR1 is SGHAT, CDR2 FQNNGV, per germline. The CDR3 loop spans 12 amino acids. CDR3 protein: CASTSSNYGYTF.

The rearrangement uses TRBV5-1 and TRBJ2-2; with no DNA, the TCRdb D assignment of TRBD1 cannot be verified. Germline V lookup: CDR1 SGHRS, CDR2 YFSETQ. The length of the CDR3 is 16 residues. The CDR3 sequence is CASSLFGGLRGGELFF. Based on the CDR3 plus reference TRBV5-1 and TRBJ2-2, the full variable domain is KAGVTQTPRYLIKTRGQQVTLSCSPISGHRSVSWYQQTPGQGLQFLFEYFSETQRNKGNFPGRFSGRQFSNSRSEMNVSTLELGDSALYLCASSLFGGLRGGELFFGEGSRLTVL.

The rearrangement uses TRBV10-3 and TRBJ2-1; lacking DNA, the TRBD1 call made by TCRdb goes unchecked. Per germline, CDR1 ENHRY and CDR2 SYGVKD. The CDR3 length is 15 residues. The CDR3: CAIRGQLPPYNEQFF.

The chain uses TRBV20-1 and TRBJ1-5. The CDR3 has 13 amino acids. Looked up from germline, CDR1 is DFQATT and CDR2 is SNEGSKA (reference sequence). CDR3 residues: CSARGPNNQPQHF.

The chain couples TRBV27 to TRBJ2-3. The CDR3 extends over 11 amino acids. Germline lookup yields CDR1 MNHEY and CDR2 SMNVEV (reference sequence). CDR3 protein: CASRSIGTQYF.

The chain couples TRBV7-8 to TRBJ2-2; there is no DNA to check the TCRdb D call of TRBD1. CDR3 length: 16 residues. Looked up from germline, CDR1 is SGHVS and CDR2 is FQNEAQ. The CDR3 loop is CASTRRGQPTPGELFF.

CDR3 sequence: CASEQSRDRGLNTEAFF. This chain links TRBV19 with TRBJ1-1; TCRdb returns TRBD1, unconfirmable since there is no DNA. Germline CDR1 and CDR2: LNHDA and SQIVND (reference sequence). The CDR3 has 17 residues.

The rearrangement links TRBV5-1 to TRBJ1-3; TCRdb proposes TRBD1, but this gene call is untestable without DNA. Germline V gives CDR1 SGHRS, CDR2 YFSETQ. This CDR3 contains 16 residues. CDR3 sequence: CASRAGTGISGNTIYF.

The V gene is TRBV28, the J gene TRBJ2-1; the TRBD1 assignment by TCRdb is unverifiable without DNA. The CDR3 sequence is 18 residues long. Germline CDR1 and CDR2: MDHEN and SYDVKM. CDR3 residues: CASRDTPGQETRNNEQFF.

The CDR3 reads CASSDPGTSYYGYTF. The rearrangement links TRBV2 to TRBJ1-2. The V gene's germline CDR1 is SNHLY and CDR2 FYNNEI. The CDR3 is made up of 15 amino acids.

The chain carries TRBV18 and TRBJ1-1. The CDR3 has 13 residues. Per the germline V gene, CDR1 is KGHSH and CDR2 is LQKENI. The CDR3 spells CASFTSRNTEAFF.

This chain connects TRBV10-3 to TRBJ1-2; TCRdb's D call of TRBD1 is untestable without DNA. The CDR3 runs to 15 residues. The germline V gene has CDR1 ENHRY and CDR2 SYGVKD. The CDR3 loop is CAISVGTGDAYGYTF.

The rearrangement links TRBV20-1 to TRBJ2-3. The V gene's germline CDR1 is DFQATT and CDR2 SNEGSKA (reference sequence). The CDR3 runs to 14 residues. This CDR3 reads CSASRRIGTDTQYF.

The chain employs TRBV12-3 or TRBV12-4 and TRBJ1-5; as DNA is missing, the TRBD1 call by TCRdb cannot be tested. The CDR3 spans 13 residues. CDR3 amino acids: CASSTGQNQPQHF.

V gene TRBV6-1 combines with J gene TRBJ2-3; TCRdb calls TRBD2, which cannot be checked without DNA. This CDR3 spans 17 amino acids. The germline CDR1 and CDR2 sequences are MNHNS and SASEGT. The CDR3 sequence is CASRRGLAGGLTDTQYF.

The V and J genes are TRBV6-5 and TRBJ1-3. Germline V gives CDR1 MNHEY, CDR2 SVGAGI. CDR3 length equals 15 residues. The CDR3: CASSYSMSLGNTIYF.

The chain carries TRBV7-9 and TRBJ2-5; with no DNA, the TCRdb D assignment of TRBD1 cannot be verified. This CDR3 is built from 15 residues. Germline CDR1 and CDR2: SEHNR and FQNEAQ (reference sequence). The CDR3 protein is CASSSRRGGQETQYF.

This CDR3 is CASSLDIDTQYF. J is TRBJ2-3 and V is TRBV5-1. CDR3 length equals 12 residues. CDR1 and CDR2 from the germline V gene are SGHRS and YFSETQ.

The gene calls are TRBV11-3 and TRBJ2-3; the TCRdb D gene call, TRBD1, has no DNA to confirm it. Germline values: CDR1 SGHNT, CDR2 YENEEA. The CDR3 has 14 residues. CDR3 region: CASSLGAPTDTQYF.

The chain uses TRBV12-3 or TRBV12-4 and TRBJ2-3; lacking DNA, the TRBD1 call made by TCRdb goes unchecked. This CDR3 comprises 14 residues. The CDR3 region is CASSLARIAASEYF.

The CDR3 is CASSFRGAGNQPQHF. The V and J genes are TRBV13 and TRBJ1-5. Germline V gene lookup returns CDR1 PRHDT and CDR2 FYEKMQ (reference sequence). This CDR3 is 15 amino acids long.

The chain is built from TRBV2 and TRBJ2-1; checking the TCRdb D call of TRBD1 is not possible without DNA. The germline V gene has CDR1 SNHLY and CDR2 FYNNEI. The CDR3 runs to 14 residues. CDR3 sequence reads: CASSDGTHYNEQFF.